This TCR beta chain is from a study of cytomegalovirus exposure and HLA in healthy donors. PCR involved 60 Vbeta and 13 Jbeta primers. Method: immunoSEQ multiplex PCR; TCRdb's copy keeps in-frame clones and lacks some. Counted here are 93,000 or so clones, more than 75% occurring once; the ten biggest clones make up about a tenth. The sequenced sample consisted of PBMCs. This clonotype was obtained from a woman aged 18-29 years in good health and CMV-seropositive.

The CDR3 is CASSLTEETQYF. CDR3 bases: TGTGCCAGCAGCCTGACAGAAGAGACCCAGTACTTC. The genes are TRBV5-6 and TRBJ2-5; a possible D gene is TRBD1 (5 bases). The V and J ends lost 4 bases and 3 bases respectively, with 7 bases between them. Germline lookup yields CDR1 SGHDT and CDR2 YYEEEE. This CDR3 has 12 amino acids.